This T cell receptor (beta chain) was identified during a study of cytomegalovirus exposure and HLA in healthy donors. 13 Jbeta primers and 60 Vbeta primers were used for the PCR. In the original workflow: In a later analysis, some 10 million of 65 million to 80 million unique beta chains occurred in at least two donors. Profiling relied on immunoSEQ multiplex PCR, and the TCRdb table lists in-frame clones only, not all of them. V and J calls and clone size come straight from that table; D and trimming were deduced from the DNA. This sample has about 140,000 clones, with just under 85% found just once. The CDR3 sequence is 20 residues long. The V gene's germline CDR1 is SGHVS and CDR2 FNYEAQ. V was cut by 0 bases and J by 0 bases, with 18 bases left in between. Notes on this clone: Its matching antigen is unknown.

Findings and limits, study-wide: Later on, analysis showed that most CMV-associated TCR beta chains appeared to be HLA-restricted. Beyond CMV serostatus, there was no information to go on about immune exposure. With DRB1 most and HLA-C fewest, TCR association rates differed between HLA loci in a later analysis.

This sequence was found in a man aged 25-40 years in good health and CMV-seropositive. Sample: PBMCs. The rearrangement links TRBV7-6 to TRBJ2-6; tentative D call: TRBD2 (6 bases). The CDR3 nucleotides read TGTGCCAGCAGCTTAGCGCGGGGTGGCGGGATTAACTCTGGGGCCAACGTCCTGACTTTC. Encoded protein: CASSLARGGGINSGANVLTF.